The rows below give T cell receptor beta chains drawn from one sample of a study of blood T cell repertoires in COVID-19. The repertoire was sequenced with immunoSEQ multiplex PCR; TCRdb's copy has only in-frame clones and lacks some. Of 150,000 to 250,000 clones listed, 87% are singletons. Sequenced: PBMCs or T cells enriched from blood (not recorded which). These receptors all come from a woman between 25 and 40 years old who had recovered from COVID-19. The CDR3 runs from the conserved cysteine through the conserved F or W. The D gene is left open where the match is weak. A row's size may be missing; if present it is once, few, many or a size class.

TRBJ1-2	.	TRBV7-9	.	TGTGCCAGCAGCTTAGTTTCGGGGGGCTTCGGTGGCTACACCTTC	CASSLVSGGFGGYTF
TRBJ1-1	.	TRBV5-4	.	TGTGCCAGCAGCTTGGAGGACAGAATCCAAGCTTTCTTT	CASSLEDRIQAFF
TRBJ1-2	few	TRBV25-1	.	TGTGCCAGCGATTCGGACAGCCCCGGCTATGGCTACACCTTC	CASDSDSPGYGYTF
TRBJ1-1	.	TRBV7-9	TRBD1	TGTGCCAGCAGCTTAGCCCGGACAGGGGTGTCTGAAGCTTTCTTT	CASSLARTGVSEAFF
TRBJ2-7	.	TRBV6-2/TRBV6-3	TRBD1	TGTGCCAGCAGTTACGCAGGGGGTAGCTACGAGCAGTACTTC	CASSYAGGSYEQYF
TRBJ1-2	.	TRBV5-1	.	TGCGCCAGCAGCTTGGGTCAGGGGCCCGACTATGGCTACACCTTC	CASSLGQGPDYGYTF
TRBJ2-7	.	TRBV7-9	.	TGTGCCAGCAGCTTGATCAGCTACGAGCAGTACTTC	CASSLISYEQYF
TRBJ1-2	.	TRBV3-1/TRBV3-2	.	TGTGCCAGCAGCCCAACCTTTGGACTCCAGGGGTATGGCTACACCTTC	CASSPTFGLQGYGYTF
TRBJ2-5	.	TRBV7-2	.	TGTGCCAGCAGCTTAAGGGCGGCGGCGGGAGAGACCCAGTACTTC	CASSLRAAAGETQYF
TRBJ1-2	.	TRBV6-1	.	TGTGCCAGCAGTGAATTAGGGGTTCATCAAAACTATGGCTACACCTTC	CASSELGVHQNYGYTF
TRBJ2-1	.	TRBV5-1	.	TGCGCCAGCAGTCGGGACAATGAGCAGTTCTTC	CASSRDNEQFF
TRBJ1-5	.	TRBV27	.	TGTGCCAGCAGCCCAATCCCGAAAATCCGGGACACGAGGGAGAATCAGCCCCAGCATTTT	CASSPIPKIRDTRENQPQHF
TRBJ1-1	.	TRBV19	.	TGTGCCAGCCGTGACACCGTGAACACTGAAGCTTTCTTT	CASRDTVNTEAFF
TRBJ2-7	.	TRBV30	.	TGTGCCAGCAAACAGGGTTCCTACGAGCAGTACTTC	CASKQGSYEQYF
TRBJ1-5	.	TRBV7-2	TRBD1	TGTGCCAGCAGCACGGGACAGGGGAATCAGCCCCAGCATTTT	CASSTGQGNQPQHF
TRBJ2-1	.	TRBV18	.	TGTGCCAGCTCGACCGGGAGTGGCGGGCAGCAGTTCTTC	CASSTGSGGQQFF
TRBJ2-5	once	TRBV18	TRBD1	TGTGCCAGCTCACCTAAAGGGACAGGGAACCAAGAGACCCAGTACTTC	CASSPKGTGNQETQYF
TRBJ2-1	.	TRBV19	TRBD2	TGTGCCAGTAGTCTAATTAGCGGGAGGGCCAAACTTGGTGAGCAGTTCTTC	CASSLISGRAKLGEQFF
TRBJ1-3	.	TRBV3-1/TRBV3-2	.	TGTGCCAGCAGCCCCGGACAGCACTCTGGAAACACCATATATTTT	CASSPGQHSGNTIYF
TRBJ2-2	.	TRBV11-3	.	TGTGCCAGCAGCTTTCAGGGAGGTCCCGCGGGGGAGCTGTTTTTT	CASSFQGGPAGELFF
TRBJ1-2	.	TRBV7-2	TRBD1	TGTGCCAGCAGCCTAACAGGGGAACGCGGCTACACCTTC	CASSLTGERGYTF
TRBJ2-3	.	TRBV15	.	TGTGCCACCAGCAGAGTGGGGGCCTGGAAAAAGACAGATACGCAGTATTTT	CATSRVGAWKKTDTQYF
TRBJ2-7	once	TRBV14	TRBD1	TGTGCCAGCAGTCCCCGGGGACAGGCCTACGAGCAGTACTTC	CASSPRGQAYEQYF